This T cell receptor (beta chain) was sequenced for a study of T-cell reconstitution after alpha-beta-depleted transplantation in children. Unique molecular identifiers were incorporated into the prepared TCRbeta library. TCRdb redid the calling of the PCR reads with MiXCR, one entry per CDR3 protein. Of roughly 350,000 distinct CDR3 sequences in the sample, 10% were seen once. This CDR3 has 17 residues. Trimming at V came to 6 bases and at J to 1 base, leaving 11 bases not matched to a gene. The sample in question was PBMCs from the stem cell graft donor, obtained from the stem cell graft. The clonotype originates from a human donor who donated a stem cell graft to a child with acute lymphoblastic leukemia. The chain couples TRBV12-3 or TRBV12-4 to TRBJ2-2; 7 nucleotides match TRBD1. The DNA for the CDR3 is TGTGCCAGCAGCGCATTAGCCGGGACAGTGAACACCGGGGAGCTGTTTTTT. Its translation is CASSALAGTVNTGELFF.